The 10 T cell receptor beta chains in this list originate from one sample, sequenced in a study of vaccination effects on CD4 cells after COVID-19. This table comes from immunoSEQ multiplex PCR, and its TCRdb copy is limited to in-frame clones, with some not included. The sample lists about 73,000 clones, about 73% occurring once. No antigen has been assigned to these receptors. Once cultured for around 11 days, the cells underwent separation to obtain CD4+ T cells. Vaccine administered to participants consisted of two doses of either BNT162b2 or mRNA-1273. Specimen: CD4+ T cells from PBMCs cultured without peptide, collected after COVID-19 vaccination. These receptors originate from a human donor who received a COVID-19 vaccine.

V gene TRBV5-6 combines with J gene TRBJ1-3; TRBD1 matches 10 bases. CDR3 size: 16 residues. The V and J ends lost 0 bases and 3 bases, in that order; junction bases with no gene match: 3. Germline V gives CDR1 SGHDT, CDR2 YYEEEE. CDR3 in amino acids: CASSLEGTGVGNTIYF. CDR3 in DNA: TGTGCCAGCAGCTTGGAAGGGACAGGGGTTGGAAACACCATATATTTT.

The chain recombines TRBV7-3 with TRBJ2-2; D is unresolved. V was clipped by 1 base and J by 2 bases, with 11 bases between them. The V gene's germline CDR1 is SGHTA and CDR2 FQGTGA. The CDR3 covers 16 residues. The DNA of the CDR3 is TGTGCCAGCAGCTTAAGGGTGGGGATTAACACCGGGGAGCTGTTTTTT. The encoded protein is CASSLRVGINTGELFF.

V gene TRBV6-5 combines with J gene TRBJ1-1; the match to TRBD1 covers 8 bases. The CDR3 has 13 amino acids. V dropped 6 bases and J dropped 0; count of bases not matched to a gene: 0. From germline, CDR1 is MNHEY and CDR2 SVGAGI. The CDR3 DNA reads TGTGCCAGCAGGACAGGGGTGAACACTGAAGCTTTCTTT. Translating gives CASRTGVNTEAFF.

This clone was found a few times. The chain has TRBV5-1 and TRBJ1-4; no firm D call. Germline CDR1 SGHRS, CDR2 YFSETQ. Trimming shortened V by 4 bases and J by 5 bases, and 12 bases separated the two germline ends. This CDR3 spans 14 amino acids. CDR3 sequence reads: CASSPGRENEKLFF. CDR3 bases: TGCGCCAGCAGCCCAGGACGGGAAAATGAAAAACTGTTTTTT.

The chain uses TRBV27 and TRBJ2-1; 7 nucleotides agree with TRBD1. V gave up 3 bases and J gave up 5 bases; unmatched junction bases: 7. Germline V lookup: CDR1 MNHEY, CDR2 SMNVEV (reference sequence). This CDR3 is built from 15 residues. CDR3 sequence: CASSFRTGFNNEQFF. The CDR3 region has the DNA TGTGCCAGCAGTTTCAGGACAGGTTTCAACAATGAGCAGTTCTTC.

The chain employs TRBV5-4 and TRBJ1-2; no clear D. CDR3 length equals 14 residues. V was shortened by 0 bases and J by 4 bases, with 10 bases between the two germline ends. Germline V gene data show CDR1 as SGHNT and CDR2 as YYREEE (reference sequence). CDR3 nucleotides: TGTGCCAGCAGCTTGGCACATATGACCTATGGCTACACCTTC. Its protein is CASSLAHMTYGYTF.

This chain links TRBV10-2 with TRBJ2-5; 7 nucleotides align to TRBD1. Unmatched junction bases numbered 8, after V lost 6 bases and J lost 4 bases. The germline V gene encodes CDR1 WSHSY and CDR2 SAAADI. The CDR3 contains 14 residues. The CDR3 loop reads CASRADRDGETQYF. The CDR3 DNA follows: TGCGCCAGCAGAGCCGACAGGGATGGAGAGACCCAGTACTTC.

V usage is TRBV29-1 and J usage is TRBJ2-3; tentatively, D is TRBD2 (7 bases). The CDR3 consists of 13 residues. CDR1 is SQVTM and CDR2 is ANQGSEA in the germline V gene. For the CDR3, the DNA is TGCATCAGTGGGGGGGCGGGCACAGATACGCAGTATTTT. Translating gives CISGGAGTDTQYF.

The chain joins TRBV6-5 to TRBJ1-1; D gene unclear. The V and J ends lost 4 bases and 0 bases respectively, with 6 bases between them. Germline V gene sequence: CDR1 MNHEY, CDR2 SVGAGI. The CDR3 sequence is 13 residues long. CDR3 DNA sequence: TGTGCCAGCAGTTTCCAAATGAACACTGAAGCTTTCTTT. It is translated as CASSFQMNTEAFF.

The chain couples TRBV18 to TRBJ1-1; D is ambiguous. The CDR3 is 16 amino acids. Germline lookup yields CDR1 KGHSH and CDR2 LQKENI. Trimming shortened V by 2 bases and J by 1 base, and 14 bases separated the two germline ends. The chain's CDR3 is CASSPVREWGNTEAFF. The CDR3 region has the DNA TGTGCCAGCTCACCAGTCAGAGAGTGGGGGAACACTGAAGCTTTCTTT.